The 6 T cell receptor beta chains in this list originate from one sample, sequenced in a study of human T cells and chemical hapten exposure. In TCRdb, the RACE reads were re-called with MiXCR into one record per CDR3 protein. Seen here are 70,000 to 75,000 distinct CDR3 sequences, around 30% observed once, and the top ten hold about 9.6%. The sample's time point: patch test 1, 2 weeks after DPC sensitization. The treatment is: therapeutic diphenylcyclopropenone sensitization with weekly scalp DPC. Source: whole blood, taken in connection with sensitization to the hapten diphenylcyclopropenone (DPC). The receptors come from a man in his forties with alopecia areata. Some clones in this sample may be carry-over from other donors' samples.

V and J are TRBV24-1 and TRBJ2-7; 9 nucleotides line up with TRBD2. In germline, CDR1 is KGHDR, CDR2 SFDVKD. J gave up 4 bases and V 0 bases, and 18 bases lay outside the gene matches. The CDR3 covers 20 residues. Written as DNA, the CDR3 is TGTGCCACCAGTGATTTGCAAGACAGGGACGCGACTAGCGGATCTTACGAGCAGTACTTC. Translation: CATSDLQDRDATSGSYEQYF.

Here the CDR3 reads CASSSALDRVGTQYF. DNA of the CDR3: TGTGCCAGCAGCTCCGCATTGGACAGGGTGGGGACCCAGTACTTC. The chain joins TRBV7-9 to TRBJ2-5; 8 bases align to TRBD1. Germline V lookup: CDR1 SEHNR, CDR2 FQNEAQ (reference sequence). The CDR3 is made up of 15 amino acids. V gave up 4 bases and J gave up 7 bases; unmatched junction bases: 11.

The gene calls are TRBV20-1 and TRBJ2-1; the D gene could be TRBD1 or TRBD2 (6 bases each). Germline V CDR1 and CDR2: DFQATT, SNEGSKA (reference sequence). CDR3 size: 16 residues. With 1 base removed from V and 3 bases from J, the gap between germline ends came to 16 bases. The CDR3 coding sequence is TGCAGTGCTAGAGGGGGTTTGGGGGGCAACTACAATGAGCAGTTCTTC. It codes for CSARGGLGGNYNEQFF.

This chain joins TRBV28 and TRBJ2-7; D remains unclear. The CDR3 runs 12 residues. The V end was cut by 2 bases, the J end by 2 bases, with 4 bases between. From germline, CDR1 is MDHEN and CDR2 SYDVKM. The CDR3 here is CASSLAPYEQYF. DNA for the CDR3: TGTGCCAGCAGTTTAGCTCCCTACGAGCAGTACTTC.

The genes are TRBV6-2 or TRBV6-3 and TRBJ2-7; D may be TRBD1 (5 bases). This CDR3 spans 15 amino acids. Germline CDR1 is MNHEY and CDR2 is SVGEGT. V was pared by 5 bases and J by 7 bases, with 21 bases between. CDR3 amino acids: CASSPIRGSPGEQYF. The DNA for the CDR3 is TGTGCCAGCAGTCCCATTAGGGGCTCTCCGGGTGAGCAGTACTTC.

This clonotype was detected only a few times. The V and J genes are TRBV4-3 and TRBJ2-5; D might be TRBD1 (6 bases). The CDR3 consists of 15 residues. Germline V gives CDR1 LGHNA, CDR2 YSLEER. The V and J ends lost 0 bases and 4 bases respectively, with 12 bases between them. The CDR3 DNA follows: TGCGCCAGCAGCCAAGATCGGACAGCAAGAGAGACCCAGTACTTC. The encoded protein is CASSQDRTARETQYF.